The present T cell receptor beta chain was sequenced within a study of cytomegalovirus exposure and HLA in healthy donors. The study, taken as a whole, reports: For presence/absence analyses, sequencing depth was assumed to be roughly uniform across donors. Most sequenced TCRs were rare (though some public TCRs occurred in many donors). Reports described diagnosis of cytomegalovirus status by the classifier as highly specific and sensitive. A later analysis appeared to link common viral pathogens to several of the most significant clusters.

With 60 Vbeta and 13 Jbeta primers, the PCR was carried out. Libraries were prepared by immunoSEQ multiplex PCR; TCRdb keeps only in-frame clonotypes and omits some of them. This table has about 160,000 clones, 60% to 85% appearing once. This clone was recorded once. Its antigen is unidentified. With V trimmed by 2 bases and J by 3 bases, 10 bases remained unmatched. CDR1 SGHNT and CDR2 YYREEE come from the germline V gene (reference sequence). The CDR3 covers 17 residues. The chain carries TRBV5-4 and TRBJ1-5, with 8 nucleotides matching TRBD1. Material: PBMCs. The source is a man in his fifties or sixties in good health and CMV-seropositive. The CDR3 bases are TGTGCCAGCAGCTTCCGACAGGGGCCTTCAATCAATCAGCCCCAGCATTTT. Translation gives CASSFRQGPSINQPQHF. Based on the CDR3 plus reference TRBV5-4 and TRBJ1-5, the full variable domain is ETGVTQSPTHLIKTRGQQVTLRCSSQSGHNTVSWYQQALGQGPQFIFQYYREEENGRGNFPPRFSGLQFPNYSSELNVNALELDDSALYLCASSFRQGPSINQPQHFGDGTRLSIL.